Listed below are T cell receptor beta chains from one sample, sequenced in a study of cytomegalovirus exposure and HLA in healthy donors. TCRdb's copy holds only in-frame clones and misses some; the assay was immunoSEQ multiplex PCR. The repertoire has fewer than 300,000 clones, 80% of them found once; the top ten carry less than 0.4%. The sample consisted of PBMCs. The receptors originated from a girl aged 2-10 years in good health and CMV-seronegative. The CDR3 runs from the conserved cysteine through the conserved F or W. The D gene is left open where the match is weak. Clone size appears in some rows only: once, few, many, or a class for an expanded clone.

V	size	J	D	CDR3	DNA
TRBV6-1	.	TRBJ2-7	TRBD2	CASSWGLEYEQYF	TGTGCCAGCAGTTGGGGACTAGAGTACGAGCAGTACTTC
TRBV7-9	.	TRBJ1-5	.	CASSFSPVNQPQHF	TGTGCCAGCAGCTTTTCTCCGGTCAATCAGCCCCAGCATTTT
TRBV5-1	.	TRBJ2-7	.	CASSPTLATYEQYF	TGCGCCAGCAGCCCAACGCTAGCGACCTACGAGCAGTACTTC
TRBV2	once	TRBJ2-1	TRBD2	CASSYSGGGEQFF	TGTGCCAGCAGCTACTCCGGGGGGGGTGAGCAGTTCTTC
TRBV29-1	.	TRBJ1-1	.	CSAPGGVKKEAFF	TGCAGCGCACCCGGCGGGGTTAAAAAGGAAGCTTTCTTT
TRBV30	.	TRBJ2-4	TRBD2	CAWSGGANIQYF	TGTGCCTGGAGCGGGGGGGCGAACATTCAGTACTTC
TRBV2	.	TRBJ1-1	.	CASGQGIGTEAFF	TGTGCCAGCGGCCAGGGAATTGGCACTGAAGCTTTCTTT
TRBV7-6	.	TRBJ2-2	TRBD2	CASSLEASGRLNTGELFF	TGTGCCAGCAGCTTAGAGGCTAGCGGGAGGTTGAACACCGGGGAGCTGTTTTTT
TRBV5-1	.	TRBJ2-3	.	CASSVSAVDTQYF	TGCGCCAGCAGCGTCTCCGCGGTAGATACGCAGTATTTT
TRBV29-1	.	TRBJ2-7	.	CSAARTSVNSYEQYF	TGCAGCGCTGCCCGTACTAGTGTAAACTCCTACGAGCAGTACTTC
TRBV7-3	.	TRBJ2-1	TRBD2	CASSPTGLAGGEQFF	TGTGCCAGCAGCCCAACGGGACTAGCGGGAGGCGAGCAGTTCTTC
TRBV28	.	TRBJ2-1	TRBD2	CASRGGRSSYNEQFF	TGTGCCAGCAGGGGCGGGAGGAGCTCCTACAATGAGCAGTTCTTC
TRBV6-5	.	TRBJ2-2	.	CASFYSANTGELFF	TGTGCCAGCTTCTACTCCGCGAACACCGGGGAGCTGTTTTTT
TRBV2	.	TRBJ2-7	.	CASRDTTTSYEQYF	TGTGCCAGCAGGGACACAACGACTTCCTACGAGCAGTACTTC
TRBV6-6	.	TRBJ1-2	TRBD1	CASSHGTVSLYGYTF	TGTGCCAGCAGCCACGGGACAGTGTCACTTTATGGCTACACCTTC
TRBV4-2	.	TRBJ2-6	.	CASSQARVSGANVLTF	TGTGCCAGCAGCCAAGCGCGGGTCTCCGGGGCCAACGTCCTGACTTTC
TRBV6-1	.	TRBJ2-5	TRBD2	CASRPNSGDQETQYF	TGTGCCAGCAGGCCAAACAGCGGGGACCAAGAGACCCAGTACTTC
TRBV5-8	few	TRBJ1-4	.	CASSLIAYYETPKEKLFF	TGTGCCAGCAGCTTGATAGCTTACTATGAAACACCGAAAGAAAAACTGTTTTTT
TRBV9	.	TRBJ2-1	TRBD2	CASSVVSGGYNEQFF	TGTGCCAGCAGCGTAGTTAGCGGGGGCTACAATGAGCAGTTCTTC
TRBV5-1	.	TRBJ1-1	TRBD1	CASSLYRGSTEAFF	TGCGCCAGCAGCTTGTACAGGGGTAGCACTGAAGCTTTCTTT
TRBV28	.	TRBJ1-1	.	CASGSRYTEAFF	TGTGCCAGCGGTTCGCGGTACACTGAAGCTTTCTTT
TRBV18	.	TRBJ2-7	TRBD2	CASSPRAVLVAGSNYEQYF	TGTGCCAGCTCACCAAGGGCGGTACTCGTAGCGGGAAGTAACTACGAGCAGTACTTC
TRBV25-1	.	TRBJ1-1	.	CASRTELSMNTEAFF	TGTGCCAGCAGGACAGAATTAAGCATGAACACTGAAGCTTTCTTT
TRBV7-9	once	TRBJ1-2	TRBD1	CASSLGGQGLFSANYGYTF	TGTGCCAGCAGCTTGGGGGGACAGGGACTTTTCTCGGCTAACTATGGCTACACCTTC
TRBV28	.	TRBJ1-6	TRBD1	CASSLVGGVSYNSPLHF	TGTGCCAGCAGTTTAGTAGGGGGCGTTTCCTATAATTCACCCCTCCACTTT
TRBV6-6	.	TRBJ1-1	.	CASSYRGITEAFF	TGTGCCAGCAGTTATAGGGGGATCACTGAAGCTTTCTTT
TRBV7-9	.	TRBJ1-6	TRBD1	CASSLEGTGDSPLHF	TGTGCCAGCAGCTTAGAAGGGACAGGGGACTCACCCCTCCACTTT
TRBV27	.	TRBJ2-1	.	CASSLDRLVGTYNEQFF	TGTGCCAGCAGCCTCGATAGACTAGTGGGAACCTACAATGAGCAATTCTTC
TRBV15	.	TRBJ2-7	.	CATSRVGGDGGGGRPPYEQYF	TGTGCCACCAGCAGAGTAGGGGGGGACGGAGGGGGCGGGAGGCCCCCCTACGAGCAGTACTTC
TRBV19	.	TRBJ1-5	.	CASEQWRNQPQHF	TGTGCCAGTGAACAGTGGCGCAATCAGCCCCAGCATTTT
TRBV13	.	TRBJ1-3	TRBD1	CASSFRTGLTGNTIYF	TGTGCCAGCAGCTTCCGGACAGGGCTAACAGGAAACACCATATATTTT
TRBV5-4	.	TRBJ2-7	.	CASSVTVADEQYF	TGTGCCAGCAGCGTGACAGTCGCCGACGAGCAGTACTTC
TRBV2	.	TRBJ2-7	.	CASRLGRGHLGEQYF	TGTGCCAGCAGACTCGGTCGGGGTCATCTAGGCGAGCAGTACTTC
TRBV11-2	.	TRBJ2-1	TRBD2	CASSLEDGASGYNEQFF	TGTGCCAGCAGCTTAGAGGACGGGGCTAGCGGCTACAATGAGCAGTTCTTC
TRBV27	.	TRBJ2-7	TRBD1	CASSFGTDYEQYF	TGTGCCAGCAGTTTCGGGACAGACTACGAGCAGTACTTC
TRBV7-9	.	TRBJ2-5	.	CASSPSGRGVTQYF	TGTGCCAGCAGCCCATCCGGGAGAGGGGTAACCCAGTACTTC
TRBV5-4	once	TRBJ1-3	.	CASSVAGVDTIYF	TGTGCCAGCAGCGTTGCAGGGGTAGACACCATATATTTT
TRBV14	once	TRBJ2-1	.	CASSQGQSYNEQFF	TGTGCCAGCAGCCAAGGACAGAGCTACAATGAGCAGTTCTTC
TRBV18	few	TRBJ1-1	TRBD1	CASSRTGGNTEAFF	TGTGCCAGCTCTCGGACAGGGGGGAACACTGAAGCTTTCTTT
TRBV30	.	TRBJ1-5	.	CAWSTGLGKNQPQHF	TGTGCCTGGAGTACAGGGTTGGGGAAGAATCAGCCCCAGCATTTT
TRBV6-1	.	TRBJ2-5	TRBD2	CASNRLAGRQETQYF	TGTGCCAGCAACCGACTAGCGGGACGTCAAGAGACCCAGTACTTC
TRBV4-1	.	TRBJ2-1	.	CASSQSERRNEQFF	TGCGCCAGCAGCCAATCCGAGCGGAGGAATGAGCAGTTCTTC
TRBV4-1	.	TRBJ2-1	TRBD2	CASSQDVAGYEGGSYNEQFF	TGCGCCAGCAGCCAAGATGTAGCGGGATACGAGGGAGGCTCCTACAATGAGCAGTTCTTC
TRBV2	few	TRBJ1-2	.	CASRGGSGYGYTF	TGTGCCAGCAGGGGAGGGTCGGGCTATGGCTACACCTTC
TRBV30	.	TRBJ1-2	TRBD1	CACPYRDRESRYTF	TGTGCCTGCCCTTATAGGGACAGGGAAAGTCGCTACACCTTC
TRBV6-1	.	TRBJ1-5	.	CASSFPGNAQPQHF	TGTGCCAGCAGTTTCCCAGGGAATGCTCAGCCCCAGCATTTT
TRBV7-9	.	TRBJ1-2	.	CASSLGGFYGYTF	TGTGCCAGCAGCTTAGGCGGGTTCTATGGCTACACCTTC
TRBV6-5	once	TRBJ2-2	.	CASRGPSGFTGELFF	TGTGCCAGCAGGGGTCCCTCAGGGTTCACCGGGGAGCTGTTTTTT
TRBV19	.	TRBJ1-5	TRBD1	CASSPQGIKDYQPQHF	TGTGCCAGTAGTCCACAGGGGATCAAGGATTATCAGCCCCAGCATTTT
TRBV7-3	.	TRBJ2-1	TRBD2	CASSLPRGLARGSSYNEQFF	TGTGCCAGCAGCTTACCGCGAGGACTAGCTCGAGGATCGTCCTACAATGAGCAGTTCTTC